This TCR beta chain stems from a study of shared clonotypes between healthy human individuals. Findings and caveats of the study: Since donors were few, the genetic and exposure-history diversity represented was limited.

Germline assignment: CDR1 LNHDA and CDR2 SQIVND (reference sequence). V was cut by 3 bases and J by 4 bases, with 14 bases left in between. The CDR3 is 15 residues long. In regard to this clone: Its target is unknown.

Libraries were prepared by immunoSEQ multiplex PCR; TCRdb keeps only in-frame clonotypes and omits some of them. Counted here are about 490,000 clones, 79% occurring once; the ten biggest clones make up less than 15%. The TCR was taken from a woman in her 40s in good health. Some clones in this sample may be carry-over from other donors' samples. The sequenced material came from PBMCs. This chain joins TRBV19 and TRBJ2-3; the D gene is possibly TRBD2 (6 bases). The CDR3 sequence is CASSIPGRGPDTQYF. Written as DNA, the CDR3 is TGTGCCAGTAGTATCCCCGGGAGAGGTCCAGATACGCAGTATTTT.